These T cell receptor beta chains were read from a single sample in a study of blood T cell dynamics during melanoma immunotherapy. TCRdb keeps only in-frame clones here, not all; method: immunoSEQ multiplex PCR. Seen here are more than 10,000 clones, around 85% observed once, and the top ten hold roughly 9%. The sequencing here drew on blood, taken from a patient treated with checkpoint blockade. The receptors shown here come from a human donor with melanoma. Both conserved end residues are part of each CDR3. Each record gives: J gene, D gene, clone size, V gene, CDR3 protein, CDR3 DNA. The D gene is left open where the match is weak. Not every row has a clone size; where given, it reads once, few, many or a size class.

j_call: TRBJ2-1; d_call: -; clone_size: -; v_call: TRBV10-3; cdr3_aa: CAICRAGSGDEQFF; cdr3_nt: TGTGCCATCTGCCGTGCGGGATCAGGCGATGAGCAGTTCTTC
j_call: TRBJ1-5; d_call: -; clone_size: -; v_call: TRBV5-1; cdr3_aa: CASSPRGGLQPQHF; cdr3_nt: TGCGCCAGCAGCCCACGGGGGGGTCTGCAGCCCCAGCATTTT
j_call: TRBJ2-3; d_call: TRBD1; clone_size: -; v_call: TRBV7-2; cdr3_aa: CASSFNRDRGYKDTQYF; cdr3_nt: TGTGCCAGCAGCTTTAACCGGGACAGGGGGTATAAAGATACGCAGTATTTT
j_call: TRBJ1-1; d_call: -; clone_size: -; v_call: TRBV6-6; cdr3_aa: CASRDLMNTEAFF; cdr3_nt: TGTGCCAGCAGGGACCTAATGAACACTGAAGCTTTCTTT
j_call: TRBJ2-5; d_call: TRBD2; clone_size: -; v_call: TRBV29-1; cdr3_aa: CSVVATGLAGGGETQYF; cdr3_nt: TGCAGCGTTGTGGCCACGGGACTAGCGGGAGGAGGAGAGACCCAGTACTTC
j_call: TRBJ2-5; d_call: -; clone_size: -; v_call: TRBV28; cdr3_aa: CASSLGGVPNGRETQYF; cdr3_nt: TGTGCCAGCAGTTTAGGGGGTGTCCCGAATGGAAGAGAGACCCAGTACTTC
j_call: TRBJ2-2; d_call: -; clone_size: -; v_call: TRBV5-1; cdr3_aa: CASSLSSYTGELFF; cdr3_nt: TGCGCCAGCAGCTTGTCGTCCTACACCGGGGAGCTGTTTTTT
j_call: TRBJ2-1; d_call: -; clone_size: -; v_call: TRBV5-4; cdr3_aa: CASSLNRGNEQFF; cdr3_nt: TGTGCCAGCAGCTTGAATAGGGGTAATGAGCAGTTCTTC
j_call: TRBJ1-2; d_call: TRBD1; clone_size: -; v_call: TRBV9; cdr3_aa: CASSVGQGYGYTF; cdr3_nt: TGTGCCAGCAGCGTTGGACAGGGCTATGGCTACACCTTC
j_call: TRBJ2-5; d_call: TRBD1; clone_size: -; v_call: TRBV19; cdr3_aa: CASSPRTGMKETQYF; cdr3_nt: TGTGCCAGTAGTCCTCGGACAGGGATGAAAGAGACCCAGTACTTC
j_call: TRBJ1-5; d_call: TRBD1; clone_size: -; v_call: TRBV5-4; cdr3_aa: CASSLYPGQGGNQPQHF; cdr3_nt: TGTGCCAGCAGCTTGTATCCGGGACAGGGTGGCAATCAGCCCCAGCATTTT
j_call: TRBJ1-5; d_call: -; clone_size: few; v_call: TRBV25-1; cdr3_aa: CASSEGTSPNQPQHF; cdr3_nt: TGTGCCAGCAGCGAGGGGACCTCCCCCAATCAGCCCCAGCATTTT
j_call: TRBJ1-2; d_call: -; clone_size: -; v_call: TRBV30; cdr3_aa: CAWKGQLRLHYGYTF; cdr3_nt: TGTGCCTGGAAAGGGCAGCTCCGACTTCACTATGGCTACACCTTC
j_call: TRBJ1-2; d_call: -; clone_size: -; v_call: TRBV7-9; cdr3_aa: CASSADTPLYGYTF; cdr3_nt: TGTGCCAGCAGCGCGGACACGCCGCTCTATGGCTACACCTTC
j_call: TRBJ2-2; d_call: -; clone_size: -; v_call: TRBV19; cdr3_aa: CASSIERGVSNTGELFF; cdr3_nt: TGTGCCAGTAGTATAGAGCGCGGGGTCTCGAACACCGGGGAGCTGTTTTTT
j_call: TRBJ2-3; d_call: TRBD2; clone_size: -; v_call: TRBV28; cdr3_aa: CASREGGPEDTQYF; cdr3_nt: TGTGCCAGCAGGGAGGGAGGGCCAGAAGATACGCAGTATTTT
j_call: TRBJ1-1; d_call: -; clone_size: -; v_call: TRBV5-3; cdr3_aa: CARSFGARGTEAFF; cdr3_nt: TGTGCCAGAAGCTTTGGGGCCAGGGGCACTGAAGCTTTCTTT
j_call: TRBJ1-2; d_call: -; clone_size: -; v_call: TRBV2; cdr3_aa: CASSDSASGYGYTF; cdr3_nt: TGTGCCAGCAGTGACTCGGCTAGCGGCTATGGCTACACCTTC
j_call: TRBJ2-7; d_call: TRBD1; clone_size: -; v_call: TRBV6-5; cdr3_aa: CASSIQDRAEQYF; cdr3_nt: TGTGCCAGCAGTATCCAGGACAGGGCCGAGCAGTACTTC
j_call: TRBJ2-3; d_call: -; clone_size: -; v_call: TRBV2; cdr3_aa: CASMVGGSTDTQYF; cdr3_nt: TGTGCCAGCATGGTGGGAGGAAGCACAGATACGCAGTATTTT
j_call: TRBJ2-1; d_call: TRBD2; clone_size: -; v_call: TRBV28; cdr3_aa: CASRIAGAFYNEQFF; cdr3_nt: TGTGCCAGCAGAATAGCGGGAGCGTTCTACAATGAGCAGTTCTTC
j_call: TRBJ2-2; d_call: -; clone_size: -; v_call: TRBV27; cdr3_aa: CASSRATGELFF; cdr3_nt: TGTGCCAGCAGCCGGGCCACCGGGGAGCTGTTTTTT
j_call: TRBJ2-2; d_call: -; clone_size: -; v_call: TRBV19; cdr3_aa: CASSRVGTTGELFF; cdr3_nt: TGTGCCAGTTCCAGGGTGGGTACCACCGGGGAGCTGTTTTTT
j_call: TRBJ1-2; d_call: -; clone_size: -; v_call: TRBV28; cdr3_aa: CASSFGGNYGYTF; cdr3_nt: TGTGCCAGCAGTTTTGGAGGTAACTATGGCTACACCTTC
j_call: TRBJ1-2; d_call: -; clone_size: -; v_call: TRBV6-5; cdr3_aa: CASSSYQGEGGYTF; cdr3_nt: TGTGCCAGCAGTTCATATCAGGGAGAAGGTGGCTACACCTTC
j_call: TRBJ2-4; d_call: -; clone_size: -; v_call: TRBV27; cdr3_aa: CASSLRTDGLTKNIQYF; cdr3_nt: TGTGCCAGCAGTTTAAGGACGGACGGTCTAACCAAAAACATTCAGTACTTC
j_call: TRBJ1-1; d_call: -; clone_size: -; v_call: TRBV5-6; cdr3_aa: CASSWGTGTEAFF; cdr3_nt: TGTGCCAGCAGCTGGGGGACGGGGACTGAAGCTTTCTTT
j_call: TRBJ1-3; d_call: TRBD1; clone_size: -; v_call: TRBV7-8; cdr3_aa: CASSPRTGDTVLSGNTIYF; cdr3_nt: TGTGCCAGCAGTCCCCGGACAGGCGATACCGTACTCTCTGGAAACACCATATATTTT
j_call: TRBJ2-5; d_call: -; clone_size: -; v_call: TRBV19; cdr3_aa: CASSIMDSGQTQYF; cdr3_nt: TGTGCCAGTAGTATAATGGACAGCGGACAGACCCAGTACTTC
j_call: TRBJ2-7; d_call: TRBD2; clone_size: -; v_call: TRBV23-1; cdr3_aa: CAQGLPGPYEQYF; cdr3_nt: TGCGCGCAGGGACTACCCGGGCCCTACGAGCAGTACTTC
j_call: TRBJ2-1; d_call: TRBD2; clone_size: -; v_call: TRBV11-2; cdr3_aa: CASSLFPREGSVEQFF; cdr3_nt: TGTGCCAGCAGCTTATTCCCCCGGGAGGGCTCGGTTGAGCAGTTCTTC
j_call: TRBJ2-1; d_call: TRBD2; clone_size: -; v_call: TRBV2; cdr3_aa: CASRRHSGAGGRGEQFF; cdr3_nt: TGTGCCAGCAGAAGGCATTCAGGGGCGGGAGGCCGCGGTGAGCAGTTCTTC
j_call: TRBJ1-1; d_call: TRBD1; clone_size: -; v_call: TRBV5-6; cdr3_aa: CASSSAGGDPEAFF; cdr3_nt: TGTGCCAGCAGCTCAGCAGGGGGTGACCCTGAAGCTTTCTTT
j_call: TRBJ2-1; d_call: -; clone_size: -; v_call: TRBV19; cdr3_aa: CASSGPGHNNEQFF; cdr3_nt: TGTGCCAGTAGCGGACCGGGACACAACAATGAGCAGTTCTTC
j_call: TRBJ2-3; d_call: TRBD1; clone_size: -; v_call: TRBV7-6; cdr3_aa: CASSLGTGGFTDTQYF; cdr3_nt: TGTGCCAGCAGCTTAGGGACAGGGGGCTTCACAGATACGCAGTATTTT
j_call: TRBJ1-2; d_call: -; clone_size: -; v_call: TRBV28; cdr3_aa: CASTSEGGVYGYTF; cdr3_nt: TGTGCCAGCACCTCAGAGGGGGGCGTCTATGGCTACACCTTC
j_call: TRBJ2-7; d_call: TRBD1; clone_size: -; v_call: TRBV6-5; cdr3_aa: CASSATGGRYEQYF; cdr3_nt: TGTGCCAGCAGTGCCACAGGGGGGAGGTACGAGCAGTACTTC
j_call: TRBJ2-4; d_call: -; clone_size: -; v_call: TRBV5-4; cdr3_aa: CASSLDGLAKNIQYF; cdr3_nt: TGTGCCAGCAGCTTGGACGGGCTAGCCAAAAACATTCAGTACTTC
j_call: TRBJ2-2; d_call: -; clone_size: -; v_call: TRBV6-5; cdr3_aa: CASSLGLSGELFF; cdr3_nt: TGTGCCAGCAGCCTAGGACTCTCCGGGGAGCTGTTTTTT
j_call: TRBJ2-3; d_call: TRBD2; clone_size: -; v_call: TRBV2; cdr3_aa: CASKVGSGRADTQYF; cdr3_nt: TGTGCCAGCAAAGTGGGTAGCGGGAGGGCAGATACGCAGTATTTT
j_call: TRBJ1-5; d_call: TRBD1; clone_size: few; v_call: TRBV6-5; cdr3_aa: CASSQRGRNQPQHF; cdr3_nt: TGTGCCAGCAGCCAAAGGGGGCGCAATCAGCCCCAGCATTTT
j_call: TRBJ1-4; d_call: -; clone_size: -; v_call: TRBV29-1; cdr3_aa: CSVYTGTHEKLFF; cdr3_nt: TGCAGCGTCTACACCGGGACACATGAAAAACTGTTTTTT
j_call: TRBJ1-2; d_call: -; clone_size: -; v_call: TRBV7-8; cdr3_aa: CASSLGQANYGYTF; cdr3_nt: TGTGCCAGCAGCTTAGGGCAGGCAAACTATGGCTACACCTTC
j_call: TRBJ2-3; d_call: TRBD1; clone_size: once; v_call: TRBV7-2; cdr3_aa: CASSLDRGDTQYF; cdr3_nt: TGTGCCAGCAGCTTAGACAGGGGAGATACGCAGTATTTT
j_call: TRBJ2-7; d_call: -; clone_size: -; v_call: TRBV28; cdr3_aa: CASSLRQSSSYEQYF; cdr3_nt: TGTGCCAGCAGTTTACGGCAGTCGAGCTCCTACGAGCAGTACTTC
j_call: TRBJ2-1; d_call: TRBD2; clone_size: -; v_call: TRBV9; cdr3_aa: CASGLGGPASYNEQFF; cdr3_nt: TGTGCCAGCGGACTGGGAGGGCCGGCCTCCTACAATGAGCAGTTCTTC
j_call: TRBJ2-7; d_call: TRBD2; clone_size: -; v_call: TRBV7-6; cdr3_aa: CASSLASGRALSSSYEQYF; cdr3_nt: TGTGCCAGCAGCTTGGCTAGCGGGAGGGCCCTCTCTTCTAGCTACGAGCAGTACTTC